This TCR beta chain originates from a study of T cells in narcolepsy. Looking at the study overall: Healthy controls were enrolled alongside patients with narcolepsy type 1 or type 2.

On this clone: Its target is unknown.

The study's findings and limits: Autoreactive HCRT-specific and TRIB2-specific clonotypes were marked in same-patient CSF-versus-blood CD4+ comparisons.

Profiling relied on immunoSEQ multiplex PCR, and the TCRdb table lists in-frame clones only, not all of them. This sample has tens of thousands of clones; 80% to 90% occur once, and the top ten carry under 1.3%. The CDR3 has 17 amino acids. V gave up 0 bases and J gave up 0 bases, with 12 bases separating them. Germline V lookup: CDR1 SGHVS, CDR2 FQNEAQ. This clonotype was sampled from a human donor with narcolepsy. The V gene is TRBV7-8, the J gene TRBJ2-1, with D hard to call. Sample: CD45RA- memory CD4+ T cells from PBMCs. CDR3 bases: TGTGCCAGCAGCTTAGCGCGAGGCCTGAGCTCCTACAATGAGCAGTTCTTC. As protein: CASSLARGLSSYNEQFF.